Included here is one T cell receptor (beta chain) sequence, with context. This entry belongs to a study of cytomegalovirus exposure and HLA in healthy donors. This PCR relied on a set of 60 Vbeta primers and 13 Jbeta primers. Sequencing used immunoSEQ multiplex PCR; TCRdb keeps in-frame clones, though not all of them. The sample's table shows some 72,000 clones. Trimming at V came to 5 bases and at J to 2 bases, leaving 5 bases not matched to a gene. Germline lookup yields CDR1 SGHAT and CDR2 FQDESV (reference sequence). The CDR3 covers 15 residues. The sequencing sample was made of PBMCs. This sequence originates from a man aged 25-45 years in good health and CMV-seronegative. This chain connects TRBV11-1 to TRBJ2-3; 9 positions match TRBD2. Here the CDR3 DNA reads TGTGCCAGCAGCATGGCGGGAGGGTACACAGATACGCAGTATTTT. The encoded protein is CASSMAGGYTDTQYF.